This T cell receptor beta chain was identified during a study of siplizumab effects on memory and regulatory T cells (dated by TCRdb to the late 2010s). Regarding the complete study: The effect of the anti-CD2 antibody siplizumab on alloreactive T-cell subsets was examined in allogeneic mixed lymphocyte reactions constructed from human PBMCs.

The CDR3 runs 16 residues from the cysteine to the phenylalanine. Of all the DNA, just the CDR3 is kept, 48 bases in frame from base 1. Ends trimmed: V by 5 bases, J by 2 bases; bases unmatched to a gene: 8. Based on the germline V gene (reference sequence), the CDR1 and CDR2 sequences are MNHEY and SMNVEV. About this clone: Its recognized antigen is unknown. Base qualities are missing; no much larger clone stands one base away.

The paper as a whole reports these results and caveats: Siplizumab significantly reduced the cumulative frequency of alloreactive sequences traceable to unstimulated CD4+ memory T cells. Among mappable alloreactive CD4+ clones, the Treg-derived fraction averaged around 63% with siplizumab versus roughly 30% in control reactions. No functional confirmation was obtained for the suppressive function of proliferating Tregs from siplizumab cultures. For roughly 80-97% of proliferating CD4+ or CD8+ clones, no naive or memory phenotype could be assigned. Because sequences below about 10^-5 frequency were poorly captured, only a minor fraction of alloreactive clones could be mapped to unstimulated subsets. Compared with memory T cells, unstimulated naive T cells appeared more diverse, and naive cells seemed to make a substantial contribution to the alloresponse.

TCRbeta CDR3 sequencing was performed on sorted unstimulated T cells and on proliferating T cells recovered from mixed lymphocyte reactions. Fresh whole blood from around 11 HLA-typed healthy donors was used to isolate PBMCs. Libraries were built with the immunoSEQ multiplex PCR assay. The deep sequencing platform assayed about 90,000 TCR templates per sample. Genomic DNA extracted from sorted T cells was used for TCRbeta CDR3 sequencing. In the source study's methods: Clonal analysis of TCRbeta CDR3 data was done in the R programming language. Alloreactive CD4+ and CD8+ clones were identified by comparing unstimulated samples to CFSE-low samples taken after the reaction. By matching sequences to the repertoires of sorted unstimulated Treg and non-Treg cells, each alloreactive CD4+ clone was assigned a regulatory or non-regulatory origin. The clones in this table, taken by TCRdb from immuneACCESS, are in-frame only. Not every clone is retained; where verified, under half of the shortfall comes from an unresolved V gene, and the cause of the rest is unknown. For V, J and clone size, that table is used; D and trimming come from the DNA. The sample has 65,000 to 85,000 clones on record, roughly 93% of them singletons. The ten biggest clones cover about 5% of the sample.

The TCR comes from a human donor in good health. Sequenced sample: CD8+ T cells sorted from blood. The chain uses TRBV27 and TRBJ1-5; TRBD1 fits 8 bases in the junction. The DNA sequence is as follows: TGTGCCAGCAGTCCTACAACAGGGGGGGGCAATCAGCCCCAGCATTTT. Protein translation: CASSPTTGGGNQPQHF.